This entry concerns a single TCR beta chain. The sample comes from a study of blood T cell repertoires in COVID-19. Whole-study context: Acute and convalescent COVID-19 specimens originated in the United States, Italy and Spain. The cDNA or gDNA used as material had been derived from T cells, B-cell-depleted T cells, or PBMCs.

Authors' processing steps: Quantification of nucleated cells was approximated via reference gene primer amplification. Clones were sequenced by immunoSEQ multiplex PCR, and TCRdb holds only the in-frame ones, with some missing. The V and J calls and clone size were taken over from that table, and D and trimming were inferred from the DNA. The table includes under 300,000 clones, roughly nine tenths detected once. The sample consisted of peripheral blood. This clonotype was sampled from a man between 18 and 35 years old with active or convalescent COVID-19.

The CDR3 reads CASSRDRIKRDYGYTF. The CDR3, as DNA: TGTGCCAGCAGTCGGGACAGGATAAAGAGGGACTATGGCTACACCTTC. The rearrangement links TRBV6-2 or TRBV6-3 to TRBJ1-2; TRBD1 matches at 8 bases. The CDR3 covers 16 residues. With 5 bases clipped from V and 3 bases from J, the junction kept 11 bases outside the gene matches. Germline V gene lookup returns CDR1 MNHEY and CDR2 SVGEGT.